Sequencing of this T cell receptor (beta chain) was carried out in a study of sequential checkpoint blockade in melanoma. Study observations and caveats: Rising tumor T-cell fraction and clonality meant about 30 times likelier benefit.

With regard to this clone: Its antigen is unknown.

Documented treatment: randomized to nivolumab then ipilimumab (arm A) or the reverse (arm B). The assay was immunoSEQ multiplex PCR, and TCRdb's table has in-frame clones only and misses some. The sample carries 13,000 or so clones, roughly a quarter recorded once. The V end lost 6 bases, the J end lost 4 bases, and 13 bases lay between the germline ends. This CDR3 comprises 14 residues. From germline, CDR1 is MDHEN and CDR2 SYDVKM. The sequencing used tumor tissue (inferred from file names), collected from a patient given nivolumab and ipilimumab in sequence. The chain uses TRBV28 and TRBJ1-5; tentatively, D is TRBD1 (5 bases). This TCR came from a human donor with melanoma. The CDR3, as DNA: TGTGCCAGCAGGTTCGACAGTTTTAATCAGCCCCAGCATTTT. This sequence encodes CASRFDSFNQPQHF.